This TCR beta chain was identified during a study of T-cell memory formation after mild COVID-19. cDNA libraries for TCR alpha and TCR beta, carrying sample barcodes and UMIs, came from 5'RACE with constant-segment primers. TCRdb itself ran the 5' RACE reads through MiXCR, one entry per CDR3 protein. The repertoire has almost 550,000 distinct CDR3 sequences, about a fifth of them found once; the top ten carry approximately 13%. Germline lookup yields CDR1 SGHNT and CDR2 YYREEE (reference sequence). Trimming took 4 bases from V and 0 from J; bases not matched to a gene: 7. This CDR3 is built from 17 residues.

Sequenced sample: PBMCs or a T cell subset sorted from them (not recorded which). The TCR comes from an adult woman who had mild COVID-19 (a few samples of this study predate the infection). Cell type and time point are not known. The V call is TRBV5-4, the J call TRBJ2-3; 11 positions match TRBD1. This chain's CDR3 is CASSTGTGGRSTDTQYF. The CDR3 region has the DNA TGTGCCAGCAGCACCGGGACAGGGGGACGGAGCACAGATACGCAGTATTTT.